This TCR beta chain was documented in a study of blood T cell repertoires in COVID-19. Study-wide context: There were acute and convalescent COVID-19 samples, and they came from the United States, Italy and Spain.

Across 24 US areas, participants ranged in age from about 18 to 90 years. Recovery among Cohort 3 donors was established by two negative PCRs, clearance, or symptom resolution. Repertoires were generated with immunoSEQ multiplex PCR, while TCRdb's copy carries only in-frame clones and drops some. The repertoire holds about 200,000 clones, with roughly 80% as singletons. V lost 2 bases to trimming and J lost 1 base; unmatched junction nucleotides: 9. Germline CDR1 and CDR2: LGHNA and YNFKEQ. The CDR3 is 20 residues long. Source material: PBMCs or T cells enriched from blood (not recorded which). V usage is TRBV4-2 and J usage is TRBJ2-2, with 14 bases fitting TRBD2. The TCR originated in a man in his forties who had recovered from COVID-19. DNA of the CDR3: TGTGCCAGCAGCCAACCCCCCGCAGGACTAGCGGGGGGGAACACCGGGGAGCTGTTTTTT. This codes for CASSQPPAGLAGGNTGELFF.